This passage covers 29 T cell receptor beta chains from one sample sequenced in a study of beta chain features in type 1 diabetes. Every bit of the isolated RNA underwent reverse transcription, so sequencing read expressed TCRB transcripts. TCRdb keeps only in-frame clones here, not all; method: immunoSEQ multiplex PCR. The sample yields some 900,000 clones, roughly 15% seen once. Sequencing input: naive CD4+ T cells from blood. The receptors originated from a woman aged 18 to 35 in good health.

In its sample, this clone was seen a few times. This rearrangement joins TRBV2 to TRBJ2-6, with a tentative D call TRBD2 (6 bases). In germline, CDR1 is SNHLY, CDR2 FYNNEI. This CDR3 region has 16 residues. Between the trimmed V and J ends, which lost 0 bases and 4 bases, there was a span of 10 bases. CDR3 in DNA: TGTGCCAGCAGTGAAGCCGGGGGTACAGGGGCCAACGTCCTGACTTTC. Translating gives CASSEAGGTGANVLTF.

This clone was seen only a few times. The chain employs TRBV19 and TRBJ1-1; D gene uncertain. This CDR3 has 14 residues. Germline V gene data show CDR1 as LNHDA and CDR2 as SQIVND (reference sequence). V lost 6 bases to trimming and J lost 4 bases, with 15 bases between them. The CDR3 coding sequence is TGTGCCAGTAGCCCGGGTGTTATGGGCACTGAAGCTTTCTTT. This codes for CASSPGVMGTEAFF.

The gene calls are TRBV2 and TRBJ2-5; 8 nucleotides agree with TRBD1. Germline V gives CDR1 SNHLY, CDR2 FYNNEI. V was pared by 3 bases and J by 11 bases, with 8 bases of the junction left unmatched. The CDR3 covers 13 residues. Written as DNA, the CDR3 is TGTGCCAGCAGTGAGGAGGGCAGGGGGCCGCAGTACTTC. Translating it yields CASSEEGRGPQYF.

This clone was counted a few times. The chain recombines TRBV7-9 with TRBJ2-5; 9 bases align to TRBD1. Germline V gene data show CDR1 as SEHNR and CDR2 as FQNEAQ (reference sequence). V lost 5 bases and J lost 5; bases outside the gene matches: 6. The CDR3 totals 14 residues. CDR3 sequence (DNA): TGTGCCAGCAGCGAGGGACAGGGTCTGGAGACCCAGTACTTC. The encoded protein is CASSEGQGLETQYF.

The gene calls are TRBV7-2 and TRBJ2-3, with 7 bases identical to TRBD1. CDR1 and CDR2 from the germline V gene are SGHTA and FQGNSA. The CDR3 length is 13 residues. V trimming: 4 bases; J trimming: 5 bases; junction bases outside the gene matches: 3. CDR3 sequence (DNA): TGTGCCAGCAGCTACAACAGGGGAGATACGCAGTATTTT. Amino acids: CASSYNRGDTQYF.

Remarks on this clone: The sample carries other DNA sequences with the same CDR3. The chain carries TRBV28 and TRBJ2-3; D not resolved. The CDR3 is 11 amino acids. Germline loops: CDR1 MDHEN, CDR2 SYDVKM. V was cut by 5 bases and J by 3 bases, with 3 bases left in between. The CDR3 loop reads CASSRTDTQYF. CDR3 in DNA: TGTGCCAGCAGTCGGACAGATACGCAGTATTTT.

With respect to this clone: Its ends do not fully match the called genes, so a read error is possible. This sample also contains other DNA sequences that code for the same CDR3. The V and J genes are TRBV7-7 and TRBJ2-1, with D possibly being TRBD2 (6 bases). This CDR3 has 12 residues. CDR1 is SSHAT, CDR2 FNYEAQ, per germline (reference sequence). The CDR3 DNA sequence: TGTGCTAGCAGCTTAGCCGGGGGAGAGCAGTTCTTC. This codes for CASSLAGGEQFF.

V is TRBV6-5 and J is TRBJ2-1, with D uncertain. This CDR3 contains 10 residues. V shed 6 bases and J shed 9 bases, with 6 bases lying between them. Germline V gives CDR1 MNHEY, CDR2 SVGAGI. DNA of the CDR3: TGTGCCAGCAGCAGGAGTGAGCAGTTCTTC. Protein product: CASSRSEQFF.

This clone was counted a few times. CDR3 region: CASSTRQGYGYTF. In DNA form, the CDR3 reads TGTGCCAGCAGTACCCGACAGGGCTATGGCTACACCTTC. J is TRBJ1-2 and V is TRBV27; 7 bases align to TRBD1. Germline loops: CDR1 MNHEY, CDR2 SMNVEV (reference sequence). This CDR3 spans 13 amino acids. Trimming removed 5 bases from V and 4 bases from J; junction bases left unmatched: 4.

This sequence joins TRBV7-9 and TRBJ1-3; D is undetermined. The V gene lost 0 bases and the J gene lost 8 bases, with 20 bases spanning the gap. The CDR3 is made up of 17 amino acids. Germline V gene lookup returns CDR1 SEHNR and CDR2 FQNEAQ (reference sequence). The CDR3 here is CASSLARVRTKKDTIYF. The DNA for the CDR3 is TGTGCCAGCAGCTTAGCGCGTGTCAGGACGAAAAAGGACACCATATATTTT.

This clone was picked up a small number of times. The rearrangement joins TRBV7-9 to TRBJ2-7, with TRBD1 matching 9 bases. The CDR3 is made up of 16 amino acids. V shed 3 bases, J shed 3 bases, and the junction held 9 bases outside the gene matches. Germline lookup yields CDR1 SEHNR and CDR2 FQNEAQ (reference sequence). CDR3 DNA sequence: TGTGCCAGCAGCTTCGGGACAGGGAGCGCCTTCTACGAGCAGTACTTC. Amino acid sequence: CASSFGTGSAFYEQYF.

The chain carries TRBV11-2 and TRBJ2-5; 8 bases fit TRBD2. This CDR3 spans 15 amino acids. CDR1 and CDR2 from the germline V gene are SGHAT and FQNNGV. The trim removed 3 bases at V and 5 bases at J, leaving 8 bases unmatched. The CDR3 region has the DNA TGTGCCAGCAGCTTGAATAGCGGGATTGGGGAGACCCAGTACTTC. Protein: CASSLNSGIGETQYF.

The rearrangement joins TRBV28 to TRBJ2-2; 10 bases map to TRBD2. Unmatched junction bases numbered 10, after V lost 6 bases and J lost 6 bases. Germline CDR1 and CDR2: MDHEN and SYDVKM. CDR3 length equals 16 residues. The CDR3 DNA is TGTGCCAGCAGACAACCTAGCGGGAGCTTCTCCGGGGAGCTGTTTTTT. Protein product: CASRQPSGSFSGELFF.

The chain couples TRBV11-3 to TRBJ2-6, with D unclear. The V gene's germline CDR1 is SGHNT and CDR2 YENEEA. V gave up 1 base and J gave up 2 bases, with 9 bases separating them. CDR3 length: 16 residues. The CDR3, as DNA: TGTGCCAGCAGCTTAGGAGATATCACTGGGGCCAACGTCCTGACTTTC. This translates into CASSLGDITGANVLTF.

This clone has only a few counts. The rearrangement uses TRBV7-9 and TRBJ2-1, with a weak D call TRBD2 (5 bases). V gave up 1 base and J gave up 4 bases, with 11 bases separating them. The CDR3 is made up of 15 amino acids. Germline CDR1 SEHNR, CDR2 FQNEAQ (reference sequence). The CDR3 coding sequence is TGTGCCAGCAGCTTAGAACGGGGTAGATACAATGAGCAGTTCTTC. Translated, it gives CASSLERGRYNEQFF.

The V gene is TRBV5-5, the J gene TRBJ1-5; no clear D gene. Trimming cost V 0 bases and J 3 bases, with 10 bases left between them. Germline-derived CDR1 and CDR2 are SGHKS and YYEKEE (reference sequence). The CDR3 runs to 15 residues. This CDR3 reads CASSLAPGINQPQHF. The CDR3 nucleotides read TGTGCCAGCAGCTTGGCCCCGGGTATCAATCAGCCCCAGCATTTT.

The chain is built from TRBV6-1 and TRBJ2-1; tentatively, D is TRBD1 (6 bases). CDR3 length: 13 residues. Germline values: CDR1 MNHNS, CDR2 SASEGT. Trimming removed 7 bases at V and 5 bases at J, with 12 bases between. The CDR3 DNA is TGTGCCAGCACCCACAGGGTCCACAATGAGCAGTTCTTC. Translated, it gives CASTHRVHNEQFF.

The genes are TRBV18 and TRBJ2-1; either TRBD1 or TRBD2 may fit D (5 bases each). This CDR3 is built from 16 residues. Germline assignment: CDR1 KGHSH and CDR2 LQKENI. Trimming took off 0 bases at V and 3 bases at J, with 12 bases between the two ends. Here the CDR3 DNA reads TGTGCCAGCTCACCACCCGGGGCGAGCGGCTACAATGAGCAGTTCTTC. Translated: CASSPPGASGYNEQFF.

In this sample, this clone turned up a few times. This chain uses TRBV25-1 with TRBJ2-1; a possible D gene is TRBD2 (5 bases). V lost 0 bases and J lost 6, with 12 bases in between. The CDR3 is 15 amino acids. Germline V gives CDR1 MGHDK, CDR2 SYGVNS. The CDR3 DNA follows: TGTGCCAGCAGTGAATATAAGGGAGCGAGCAATGAGCAGTTCTTC. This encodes CASSEYKGASNEQFF.

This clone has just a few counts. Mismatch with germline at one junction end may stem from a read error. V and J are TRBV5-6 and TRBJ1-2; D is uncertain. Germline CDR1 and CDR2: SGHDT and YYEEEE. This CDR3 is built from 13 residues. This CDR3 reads CASTLAGVNGYTF. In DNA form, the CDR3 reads TGTGCCAGCACCTTGGCCGGGGTAAACGGCTACACCTTC.

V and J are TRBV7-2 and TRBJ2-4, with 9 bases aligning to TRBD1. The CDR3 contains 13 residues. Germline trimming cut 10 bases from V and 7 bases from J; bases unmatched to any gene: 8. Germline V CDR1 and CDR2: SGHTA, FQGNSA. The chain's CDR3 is CATAGQGRNIQYF. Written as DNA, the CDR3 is TGTGCCACCGCGGGACAGGGAAGGAACATTCAGTACTTC.

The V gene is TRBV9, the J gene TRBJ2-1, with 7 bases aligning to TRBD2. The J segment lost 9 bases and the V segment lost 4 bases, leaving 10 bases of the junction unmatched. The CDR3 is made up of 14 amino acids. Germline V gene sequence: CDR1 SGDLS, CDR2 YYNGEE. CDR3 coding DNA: TGTGCCAGCAGCCGGCGGGAGTTGGGCCGTGAGCAGTTCTTC. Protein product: CASSRRELGREQFF.

The CDR3 sequence is CASSPGTGVNIQYF. The CDR3 coding sequence is TGTGCCAGCTCACCCGGGACAGGGGTGAACATTCAGTACTTC. This chain links TRBV18 with TRBJ2-4; 10 positions agree with TRBD1. The ends lost 3 bases at V and 7 bases at J; junction bases unmatched: 3. Germline V lookup: CDR1 KGHSH, CDR2 LQKENI. This CDR3 comprises 14 residues. The whole variable domain, filled in from reference TRBV18 and TRBJ2-4, reads NAGVMQNPRHLVRRRGQEARLRCSPMKGHSHVYWYRQLPEEGLKFMVYLQKENIIDESGMPKERFSAEFPKEGPSILRIQQVVRGDSAAYFCASSPGTGVNIQYFGAGTRLSVL.

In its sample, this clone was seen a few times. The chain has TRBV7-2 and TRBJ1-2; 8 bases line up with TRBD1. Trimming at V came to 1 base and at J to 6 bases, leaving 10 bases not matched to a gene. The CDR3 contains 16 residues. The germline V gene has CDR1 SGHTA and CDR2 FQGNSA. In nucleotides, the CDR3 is TGTGCCAGCAGCTTAGTGACAGGGGTATTTTTCGATGGCTACACCTTC. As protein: CASSLVTGVFFDGYTF.

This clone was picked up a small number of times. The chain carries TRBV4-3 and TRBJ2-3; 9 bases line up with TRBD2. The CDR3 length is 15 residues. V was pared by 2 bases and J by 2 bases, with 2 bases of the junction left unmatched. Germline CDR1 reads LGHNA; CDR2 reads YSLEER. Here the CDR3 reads CASSQLAGPTDTQYF. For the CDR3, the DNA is TGCGCCAGCAGCCAACTAGCGGGACCCACAGATACGCAGTATTTT.

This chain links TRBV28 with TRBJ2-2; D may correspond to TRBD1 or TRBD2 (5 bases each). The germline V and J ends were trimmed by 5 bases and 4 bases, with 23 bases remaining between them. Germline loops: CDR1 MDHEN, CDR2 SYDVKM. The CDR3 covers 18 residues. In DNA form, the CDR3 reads TGTGCCAGCAGTCAAAGACTGGGGCTGGGGGTTTTCACCGGGGAGCTGTTTTTT. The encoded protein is CASSQRLGLGVFTGELFF.

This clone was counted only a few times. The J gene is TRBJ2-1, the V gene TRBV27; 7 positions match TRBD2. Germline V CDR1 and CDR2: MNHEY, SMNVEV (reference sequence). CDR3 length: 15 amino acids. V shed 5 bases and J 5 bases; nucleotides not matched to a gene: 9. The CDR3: CASSPSRRGNNEQFF. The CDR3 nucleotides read TGTGCCAGCAGTCCCTCCCGGCGGGGGAACAATGAGCAGTTCTTC.

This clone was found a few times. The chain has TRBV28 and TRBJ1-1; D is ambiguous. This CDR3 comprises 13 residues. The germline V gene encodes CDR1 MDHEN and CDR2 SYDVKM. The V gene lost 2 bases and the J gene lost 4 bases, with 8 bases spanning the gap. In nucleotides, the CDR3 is TGTGCCAGCAGTTTAAATCTGGGCACTGAAGCTTTCTTT. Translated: CASSLNLGTEAFF.

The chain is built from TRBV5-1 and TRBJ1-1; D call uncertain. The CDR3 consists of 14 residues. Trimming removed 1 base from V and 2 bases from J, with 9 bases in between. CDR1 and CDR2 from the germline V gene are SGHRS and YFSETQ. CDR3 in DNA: TGCGCCAGCAGCTTGATCCCTAGCAACACTGAAGCTTTCTTT. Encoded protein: CASSLIPSNTEAFF.